The present entry profiles one T cell receptor beta chain with its context. The antigen is undetermined. The data stem from a study of T cells after yellow fever vaccination. Via MiXCR, TCRdb re-called the 5' RACE reads, giving one row per CDR3 protein. Of 250,000 to 400,000 distinct CDR3 sequences in the sample, approximately 4% were seen once. The CDR3 sequence is 13 residues long. Per germline, CDR1 SGHTA and CDR2 FQGTGA. V shed 4 bases and J shed 0 bases, with 6 bases lying between them. Whole-study results and caveats: Though weaker, the secondary response peaked faster, on day 5 versus 15.

The material sequenced was PBMCs, taken 5 days after the yellow fever booster vaccination. The receptor's source is a man aged 18 to 30 who received the YFV17D yellow fever vaccine. This sequence joins TRBV7-3 and TRBJ1-1; D is unresolved. CDR3 coding DNA: TGTGCCAGCAGCTCCTATATGAACACTGAAGCTTTCTTT. It yields the protein CASSSYMNTEAFF.